The TCR beta chain under discussion was sequenced for a study of blood T cell repertoires in COVID-19. Turning to the study itself: From the United States, Italy and Spain came samples of acute and convalescent COVID-19. T cells, B-cell-depleted T cells, or PBMCs provided the cDNA or gDNA that served as material.

Source study methods: Estimation of nucleated cell counts relied on the amplification of reference gene primers. Sequencing was performed with immunoSEQ multiplex PCR; in TCRdb, only in-frame clones are kept and a portion is missing. For V, J and clone size, that table is used; D and trimming come from the DNA. The table records about 86,000 clones, 70% to 90% of them present only once. This clone was counted between two and nine times. The germline V gene encodes CDR1 SGHDT and CDR2 YYEEEE. The CDR3 is 18 residues long. Losses at the gene ends were 4 bases for V and 4 bases for J; bases not matched to a gene: 15.

Sequencing was carried out using peripheral blood. This sequence was found in a man aged 50 to 59 with acute or convalescent COVID-19. V is TRBV5-6 and J is TRBJ2-2, with TRBD2 matching over 8 bases. This CDR3 is CASSAPGLGPLGTGELFF. CDR3 coding DNA: TGTGCCAGCAGCGCCCCGGGACTAGGGCCTTTGGGCACCGGGGAGCTGTTTTTT.